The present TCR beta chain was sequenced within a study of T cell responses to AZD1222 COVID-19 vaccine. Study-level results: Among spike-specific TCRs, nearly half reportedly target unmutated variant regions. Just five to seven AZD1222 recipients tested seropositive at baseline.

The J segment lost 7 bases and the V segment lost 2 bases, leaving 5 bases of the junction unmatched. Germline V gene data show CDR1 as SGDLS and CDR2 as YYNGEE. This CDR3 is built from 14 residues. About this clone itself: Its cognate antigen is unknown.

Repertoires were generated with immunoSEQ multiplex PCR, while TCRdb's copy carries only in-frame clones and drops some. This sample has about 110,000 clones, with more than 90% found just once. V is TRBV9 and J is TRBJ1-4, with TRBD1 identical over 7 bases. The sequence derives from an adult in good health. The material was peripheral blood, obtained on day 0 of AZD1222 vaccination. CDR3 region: CASSVAGGGEKLFF. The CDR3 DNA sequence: TGTGCCAGCAGCGTGGCAGGGGGTGGTGAAAAACTGTTTTTT.